The rows below give T cell receptor beta chains drawn from one sample of a study of yellow fever vaccine responses in identical twins. TCRdb reprocessed the RT-PCR reads with MiXCR, giving one entry per CDR3 protein. The sample yields approximately 770 distinct CDR3 sequences, approximately 81% seen once. Here the sequenced sample was T cells from blood (PBMCs), unsorted or a sorted subset (not recorded which), taken before or after yellow fever vaccination (not recorded which). The receptors come from a female donor who received the yellow fever vaccine. Each CDR3 is given with its conserved first and last residue. Clone sizes are given selectively: once, few, many, or a class where the clone is expanded.

V,size,J,CDR3
TRBV4-1,once,TRBJ1-1,CASSQGTTGNTEAFF
TRBV10-3,NA,TRBJ1-6,CAISESVGQNSPLHF
TRBV6-1,NA,TRBJ1-2,CASMGPASYGYTF
TRBV11-1,NA,TRBJ1-1,CASSTGGGVTGGTEAFF
TRBV7-8,NA,TRBJ1-6,CASSSTGGGSSPLHF
TRBV10-1,once,TRBJ1-5,CASNNRGRTGQPQHF
TRBV5-6,NA,TRBJ2-3,CASSWTLLTSRDTQYF
TRBV20-1,NA,TRBJ2-1,CSARDAQGNNEQFF
TRBV15,NA,TRBJ1-2,CATSRSPGHGYGYTF
TRBV4-3,NA,TRBJ1-1,CASSQEAEREAFF
TRBV29-1,once,TRBJ2-7,CSVGGLGEQYF
TRBV15,NA,TRBJ1-2,CATSRDRQWIRGYTF
TRBV11-1,NA,TRBJ1-4,CASSITGAGEKLFF
TRBV11-1,NA,TRBJ1-1,CASSTGLNTEAFF
TRBV6-4,NA,TRBJ2-1,CASSASGQEQFF
TRBV6-5,NA,TRBJ2-7,CASSYGVSYEQYF
TRBV29-1,NA,TRBJ2-5,CSIGVWAQYF
TRBV4-3,NA,TRBJ2-4,CASSQDGLAENIQYF
TRBV11-3,NA,TRBJ2-1,CASSSGGVGEQFF
TRBV10-3,NA,TRBJ1-1,CAISFTGGDTEAFF
TRBV10-1,NA,TRBJ1-2,CASSESGRYGYTF
TRBV28,NA,TRBJ2-3,CASSFGLGAGVGDTQYF
TRBV4-1,few,TRBJ1-3,CASSPLSSGNTIYF
TRBV4-2,once,TRBJ2-3,CASSQEGASTDTQYF
TRBV6-1,NA,TRBJ2-1,CASRGGNEQFF
TRBV9,NA,TRBJ2-1,CASSAIRGSSYNEQFF
TRBV4-3,NA,TRBJ1-5,CASSQERGGQPQHF
TRBV13,NA,TRBJ2-7,CASKGGGEQYF
TRBV10-1,NA,TRBJ1-6,CATRQGRDSPLHF
TRBV4-1,NA,TRBJ1-5,CASSQGGNQPQHF
TRBV4-1,NA,TRBJ2-5,CASSQASSGSRAQYF
TRBV2,NA,TRBJ1-5,CASSEEGQTNQPQHF
TRBV12-3/TRBV12-4,NA,TRBJ2-3,CASSPPRGHHTDTQYF
TRBV6-5,NA,TRBJ1-2,CASSYRDGYTF
TRBV4-1,NA,TRBJ2-5,CASSQRTTQETQYF
TRBV11-1,once,TRBJ2-1,CASTLLATGSEQFF
TRBV30,NA,TRBJ1-2,CAWSWGVGDYGYTF
TRBV30,NA,TRBJ2-7,CAWSVQVRHEQYF
TRBV28,NA,TRBJ2-3,CASSLSGPRSDTQYF
TRBV4-3,NA,TRBJ2-7,CASSQVADLSYEQYF
TRBV5-1,few,TRBJ2-2,CASSLSGGHGRTGELFF
TRBV12-5,NA,TRBJ2-7,CASGRGTSGFYEQYF
TRBV18,NA,TRBJ1-3,CASSPKDSRNTIYF
TRBV4-1,few,TRBJ1-6,CASSPGQAHNSPLHF
TRBV10-3,NA,TRBJ1-5,CAISESGGGTQHF
TRBV10-3,NA,TRBJ2-3,CAISGGSTDTQYF
TRBV11-3,NA,TRBJ2-1,CAKGSWGDEQFF
TRBV23-1,NA,TRBJ1-5,CASSPDGTGGDQPQHF